The 7 T cell receptor beta chains given below trace back to one sample, sequenced in a study of blood T cell repertoires in COVID-19. Clones were sequenced by immunoSEQ multiplex PCR, and TCRdb holds only the in-frame ones, with some missing. The top ten hold about 5% of the sample, which has 350,000 to 450,000 clones, roughly four fifths seen once. Sequences were obtained from PBMCs or T cells enriched from blood (not recorded which). The receptors derive from a woman in her 50s who had recovered from COVID-19.

The chain employs TRBV5-6 and TRBJ1-1; D is unresolved. The V gene's germline CDR1 is SGHDT and CDR2 YYEEEE. V was cut by 2 bases and J by 0 bases, with 8 bases left in between. This CDR3 spans 14 amino acids. CDR3 protein: CASSLVQVNTEAFF. Written as DNA, the CDR3 is TGTGCCAGCAGCTTAGTCCAGGTGAACACTGAAGCTTTCTTT.

With respect to this clone: This CDR3 is also generated by other DNA sequences in the sample. The chain is built from TRBV18 and TRBJ1-3; unclear D gene. CDR1 is KGHSH, CDR2 LQKENI, per germline. V shed 3 bases and J shed 0 bases, with 9 bases lying between them. The CDR3 has 15 residues. The CDR3 reads CASSPGGDSGNTIYF. CDR3 nucleotides: TGTGCCAGCTCACCCGGCGGGGACTCTGGAAACACCATATATTTT.

The CDR3 region has the DNA TGTGCCAGCAGGGAGACAGGGGGCGCGACTGAAGCTTTCTTT. This translates into CASRETGGATEAFF. The chain employs TRBV6-5 and TRBJ1-1; 10 nucleotides agree with TRBD1. V shed 6 bases, J shed 5 bases, and the junction held 6 bases outside the gene matches. The CDR3 runs 14 residues. Germline V gene sequence: CDR1 MNHEY, CDR2 SVGAGI.

V usage is TRBV6-5 and J usage is TRBJ1-4; perhaps TRBD1 as D (6 bases). Germline assignment: CDR1 MNHEY and CDR2 SVGAGI. V was trimmed by 6 bases and J by 2 bases, leaving 13 bases between them. CDR3 length: 15 amino acids. In DNA, the CDR3 is TGTGCCAGCAGCCGTACAGGGTACACTAATGAAAAACTGTTTTTT. It translates to CASSRTGYTNEKLFF.

The chain combines TRBV6-5 with TRBJ1-3; 9 bases agree with TRBD1. CDR1 is MNHEY and CDR2 is SVGAGI in the germline V gene. The CDR3 sequence is 14 residues long. The J segment lost 3 bases and the V segment lost 6 bases, leaving 3 bases of the junction unmatched. The CDR3 sequence is CASRQGAYGNTIYF. The CDR3 DNA sequence: TGTGCCAGCAGACAGGGGGCTTATGGAAACACCATATATTTT.

The genes are TRBV6-2 or TRBV6-3 and TRBJ2-7; perhaps TRBD2 as D (5 bases). This CDR3 region has 16 residues. V dropped 2 bases and J dropped 2 bases, with 16 bases sitting between them. Germline V gene sequence: CDR1 MNHEY, CDR2 SVGEGT. DNA of the CDR3: TGTGCCAGCAGTTACCGTCCGGGAACAACCACCTACGAGCAGTACTTC. Encoded protein: CASSYRPGTTTYEQYF.

The CDR3 bases are TGCGCCAGCAGGTCCGCGGGGGGAGCTGAAGCTTTCTTT. Amino acid sequence: CASRSAGGAEAFF. This sequence joins TRBV5-1 and TRBJ1-1; D is possibly TRBD1 (5 bases). The CDR3 covers 13 residues. The V end was cut by 5 bases, the J end by 6 bases, with 14 bases between. Germline assignment: CDR1 SGHRS and CDR2 YFSETQ.